These 22 T cell receptor beta chains were sequenced from one sample in a study of blood T cell repertoires in COVID-19 (TCRdb year 2020). The method was the immunoSEQ multiplex PCR assay. TCRdb took over this immuneACCESS table, retaining in-frame rearrangements with V and J assigned. Such tables are incomplete; in checked studies, under half of the missing clones stem from an unresolved V gene, and the remainder is unexplained. This sample holds about 250,000 clones; approximately 84% were observed only once. Under 5% of the sample is taken by the ten largest. The sequenced sample was peripheral blood. The origin of the receptors is a middle-aged man with active or convalescent COVID-19.

In DNA form, the CDR3 reads TGTGCCTGGAGTGGGGGGGGCGAGGGGACCCAGTACTTC. Amino acids: CAWSGGGEGTQYF. The rearrangement joins TRBV30 to TRBJ2-5; weak D call: TRBD2 (7 bases). Per germline, CDR1 GTSNPN and CDR2 SVGIG (reference sequence). The CDR3 is made up of 13 amino acids. Trimming cost V 1 base and J 7 bases, with 13 bases left between them.

V gene TRBV5-1 combines with J gene TRBJ2-3, with D unresolved. The germline V gene encodes CDR1 SGHRS and CDR2 YFSETQ. The V gene lost 0 bases and the J gene lost 0 bases, with 5 bases spanning the gap. The CDR3 is made up of 14 amino acids. The CDR3 region is CASSLDGSTDTQYF. The CDR3 DNA sequence: TGCGCCAGCAGCTTGGACGGTAGCACAGATACGCAGTATTTT. The full variable domain, its missing parts supplied by reference TRBV5-1 and TRBJ2-3, is KAGVTQTPRYLIKTRGQQVTLSCSPISGHRSVSWYQQTPGQGLQFLFEYFSETQRNKGNFPGRFSGRQFSNSRSEMNVSTLELGDSALYLCASSLDGSTDTQYFGPGTRLTVL.

This clone was observed a handful of times. The chain is built from TRBV2 and TRBJ1-1; unclear D gene. Germline CDR1 is SNHLY and CDR2 is FYNNEI. The V end was cut by 5 bases, the J end by 2 bases, with 6 bases between. The CDR3 length is 12 residues. DNA of the CDR3: TGTGCCAGCAGTTACGGTAACACTGAAGCTTTCTTT. Protein: CASSYGNTEAFF.

This rearrangement joins TRBV13 to TRBJ1-3, with 10 bases identical to TRBD1. CDR1 is PRHDT and CDR2 is FYEKMQ in the germline V gene (reference sequence). The CDR3 length is 15 residues. V lost 2 bases to trimming and J lost 7 bases; unmatched junction nucleotides: 5. For the CDR3, the DNA is TGTGCCAGCAGCTTACGCCGGACAGGGGGGAACACCATATATTTT. Protein sequence: CASSLRRTGGNTIYF.

J is TRBJ2-7 and V is TRBV27; 7 bases match TRBD1. The length of the CDR3 is 13 residues. CDR1 and CDR2 from the germline V gene are MNHEY and SMNVEV (reference sequence). V lost 2 bases to trimming and J lost 2 bases; unmatched junction nucleotides: 0. This CDR3 is CASSLGTAYEQYF. CDR3 nucleotides: TGTGCCAGCAGTTTAGGGACAGCCTACGAGCAGTACTTC.

The chain couples TRBV27 to TRBJ1-2, with a tentative D call TRBD1 (6 bases). V was shortened by 5 bases and J by 4 bases, with 14 bases between the two germline ends. CDR3 length: 14 residues. CDR1 is MNHEY and CDR2 is SMNVEV in the germline V gene (reference sequence). Written as DNA, the CDR3 is TGTGCCAGCAGTCCGCGTGCCAGGGGCTATGGCTACACCTTC. Encoded protein: CASSPRARGYGYTF.

The chain uses TRBV5-4 and TRBJ2-7, with TRBD2 identical over 10 bases. Germline trimming cut 3 bases from V and 6 bases from J; bases unmatched to any gene: 6. CDR1 is SGHNT and CDR2 is YYREEE in the germline V gene (reference sequence). The CDR3 covers 14 residues. This CDR3 reads CASSSAGGPGEQYF. CDR3 nucleotide sequence: TGTGCCAGCAGCTCAGCGGGGGGGCCCGGCGAGCAGTACTTC.

Here the CDR3 reads CASSQTWDTTTDTQYF. DNA of the CDR3: TGTGCCAGCTCCCAAACATGGGACACAACCACAGATACGCAGTATTTT. This sequence joins TRBV18 and TRBJ2-3; tentatively, D is TRBD1 (6 bases). Germline CDR1 is KGHSH and CDR2 is LQKENI. The V and J ends lost 6 bases and 2 bases respectively, with 18 bases between them. The CDR3 sequence is 16 residues long.

The J gene is TRBJ2-1, the V gene TRBV13; D perhaps matches TRBD2 (5 bases). V shed 7 bases and J shed 4 bases, with 20 bases lying between them. Looked up from germline, CDR1 is PRHDT and CDR2 is FYEKMQ (reference sequence). The CDR3 contains 16 residues. This CDR3 reads CASKPPGSSRYNEQFF. CDR3 nucleotides: TGTGCCAGCAAGCCCCCGGGGAGTTCAAGATACAATGAGCAGTTCTTC.

V and J are TRBV7-9 and TRBJ2-7; no definite D call. V dropped 6 bases and J dropped 3 bases, with 6 bases sitting between them. CDR3 length: 11 amino acids. Looked up from germline, CDR1 is SEHNR and CDR2 is FQNEAQ (reference sequence). The CDR3 protein is CASRSNYEQYF. The DNA for the CDR3 is TGTGCCAGCAGAAGCAACTACGAGCAGTACTTC.

CDR3 in amino acids: CASSIGGRRISNQPQHF. The DNA for the CDR3 is TGTGCCAGTAGTATAGGGGGGCGCAGGATAAGCAATCAGCCCCAGCATTTT. The rearrangement links TRBV19 to TRBJ1-5, with D maybe TRBD1 (6 bases). CDR1 and CDR2 from the germline V gene are LNHDA and SQIVND (reference sequence). V was clipped by 1 base and J by 1 base, with 14 bases between them. This CDR3 is 17 amino acids long.

The chain recombines TRBV6-5 with TRBJ2-3; 8 positions agree with TRBD2. Trimming removed 6 bases from V and 3 bases from J; junction bases left unmatched: 8. CDR1 is MNHEY, CDR2 SVGAGI, per germline. The CDR3 is made up of 15 amino acids. Written as DNA, the CDR3 is TGTGCCAGCAGGGCGGGGATAGCGGGAACAGATACGCAGTATTTT. The encoded protein is CASRAGIAGTDTQYF.

The gene calls are TRBV6-5 and TRBJ1-1; D is uncertain. The CDR3 spans 10 residues. The germline V and J ends were trimmed by 8 bases and 3 bases, with 4 bases remaining between them. The germline CDR1 and CDR2 sequences are MNHEY and SVGAGI. CDR3 DNA sequence: TGTGCCAGCGGAGACACTGAAGCTTTCTTT. Translated: CASGDTEAFF.

The DNA for the CDR3 is TGTGCCACCAGCAGAGAGCCAGGGACAGATGAAAAACTGTTTTTT. Protein product: CATSREPGTDEKLFF. The rearrangement links TRBV15 to TRBJ1-4; 7 bases are a match to TRBD1. CDR1 is LNHNV, CDR2 YYDKDF, per germline (reference sequence). The V and J ends lost 0 bases and 6 bases, in that order; junction bases with no gene match: 4. CDR3 size: 15 residues.

The rearrangement joins TRBV4-2 to TRBJ2-7; possible D gene TRBD2, 5 bases. The CDR3 is made up of 14 amino acids. Germline CDR1 LGHNA, CDR2 YNFKEQ. Trimming removed 1 base from V and 3 bases from J, with 10 bases in between. This CDR3 reads CASSQGLGGYEQYF. CDR3 in DNA: TGTGCCAGCAGCCAAGGGTTAGGAGGCTACGAGCAGTACTTC.

This chain connects TRBV28 to TRBJ1-5; D gene uncertain. Trimming took 6 bases from V and 0 from J, leaving 15 bases between them. CDR3 length equals 16 residues. Germline-derived CDR1 and CDR2 are MDHEN and SYDVKM. The CDR3: CASRFPGSYSNQPQHF. The CDR3 nucleotides read TGTGCCAGCAGGTTTCCGGGGTCTTATAGCAATCAGCCCCAGCATTTT.

The DNA of the CDR3 is TGTGCCAGCAGCATGAGTCAGCGGGGGGGCCGAGATACGCAGTATTTT. It translates to CASSMSQRGGRDTQYF. The chain carries TRBV7-8 and TRBJ2-3, with 10 positions matching TRBD2. The CDR3 length is 16 residues. Germline V gives CDR1 SGHVS, CDR2 FQNEAQ. Trimming took 5 bases from V and 5 from J; bases not matched to a gene: 10.

This chain joins TRBV27 and TRBJ2-7; 8 bases are shared with TRBD1. This CDR3 has 14 residues. Germline V lookup: CDR1 MNHEY, CDR2 SMNVEV (reference sequence). V lost 4 bases, J lost 6 bases, and 8 bases stayed unmatched. Here the CDR3 reads CASSYPGQASEQYF. As DNA, the CDR3 is TGTGCCAGCAGTTACCCGGGACAGGCTTCCGAGCAGTACTTC.

The CDR3 DNA reads as TGTGCCAGCAGCCAAGAAGTGGGACAAGAACCCTACGAGCAGTACTTC. Protein product: CASSQEVGQEPYEQYF. This rearrangement joins TRBV3-1 (or the pseudogene TRBV3-2) to TRBJ2-7, with D tentatively TRBD1 (6 bases). Between the trimmed V and J ends, which lost 0 bases and 2 bases, there was a span of 14 bases. CDR3 length equals 16 residues. Germline V gene sequence: CDR1 LGHDT, CDR2 YNNKEL (reference sequence).

The V gene is TRBV15, the J gene TRBJ1-1; weak D call: TRBD1 (5 bases). With 0 bases removed from V and 5 bases from J, the gap between germline ends came to 10 bases. Germline lookup yields CDR1 LNHNV and CDR2 YYDKDF (reference sequence). This CDR3 region has 14 residues. DNA for the CDR3: TGTGCCACCAGCAGAGATCAAGGGGTGACTGAAGCTTTCTTT. Protein: CATSRDQGVTEAFF.

CDR3 bases: TGTGCCAGCGCCAGGGATGGCTATGGCTACACCTTC. Its translation: CASARDGYGYTF. V usage is TRBV19 and J usage is TRBJ1-2; tentatively, D is TRBD1 (5 bases). The CDR3 has 12 residues. V lost 9 bases and J 4 bases, leaving 12 bases between the germline ends. Germline V gene data show CDR1 as LNHDA and CDR2 as SQIVND (reference sequence). The variable domain in full, with the rest retrieved from reference TRBV19 and TRBJ1-2, is DGGITQSPKYLFRKEGQNVTLSCEQNLNHDAMYWYRQDPGQGLRLIYYSQIVNDFQKGDIAEGYSVSREKKESFPLTVTSAQKNPTAFYLCASARDGYGYTFGSGTRLTVV.

The V and J genes are TRBV11-3 and TRBJ2-5, with 8 bases fitting TRBD1. The V segment lost 3 bases and the J segment 1 base; nucleotides outside the gene matches: 4. The germline V gene has CDR1 SGHNT and CDR2 YENEEA. This CDR3 spans 15 amino acids. DNA for the CDR3: TGTGCCAGCAGCTTCCCACAGGGGGGCCAAGAGACCCAGTACTTC. It specifies CASSFPQGGQETQYF.